This is a list of T cell receptor beta chains from one sample in a study of naive and memory T cell subsets. TCRdb reprocessed the UMI-ligation and nested PCR reads via MiXCR and lists one record per CDR3 protein. The table records over 110,000 distinct CDR3 sequences, about a fifth of them present only once. The sequencing input was naive CD8+ T cells from blood. The origin of the receptors is a human donor in good health. CDR3s include the opening cysteine and the closing phenylalanine or tryptophan. A D gene is named only where the DNA matches it firmly. Size tells how often a clone was seen (once, few, many) or the class of an expanded clone, and some rows leave it out.

size: -
D: -
V: TRBV15
J: TRBJ1-2
DNA: TGTGCCACCAGCACGGATTCGGATAGTGGCTACACCTTC
CDR3: CATSTDSDSGYTF

size: few
D: -
V: TRBV13
J: TRBJ1-6
DNA: TGTGCCAGCAGGCCCACTGAGGGGAATTCACCCCTCCACTTT
CDR3: CASRPTEGNSPLHF

size: few
D: -
V: TRBV6-5
J: TRBJ1-5
DNA: TGTGCCAGCAGTTACTCGGGGCAGGGGAATCAGCCCCAGCATTTT
CDR3: CASSYSGQGNQPQHF

size: -
D: -
V: TRBV20-1
J: TRBJ2-5
DNA: TGCAGTGCTCGCCCGCCAGGAGGGGAGGCGACCCAGTACTTC
CDR3: CSARPPGGEATQYF

size: -
D: -
V: TRBV7-9
J: TRBJ2-7
DNA: TGTGCCAGCAGCTTAGGAGGAATGAGCGAGCAGTACTTC
CDR3: CASSLGGMSEQYF

size: few
D: TRBD1
V: TRBV4-3
J: TRBJ1-5
DNA: TGCGCCAGCAGCCAAGTATTGGGGACAGGGCGATTCGATAGCAATCAGCCCCAGCATTTT
CDR3: CASSQVLGTGRFDSNQPQHF

size: -
D: TRBD2
V: TRBV19
J: TRBJ2-1
DNA: TGTGCCAGTACCCTAGGGGGCGGGAGGGGACTTTACAATGAGCAGTTCTTC
CDR3: CASTLGGGRGLYNEQFF

size: -
D: TRBD1
V: TRBV12-3/TRBV12-4
J: TRBJ2-7
DNA: TGTGCCAGCAGTCTGACCGGGACAGAGATTTTTTACGAGCAGTACTTC
CDR3: CASSLTGTEIFYEQYF

size: -
D: TRBD2
V: TRBV25-1
J: TRBJ2-1
DNA: TGTGCCAGCAGTGAATATTTCCCCGGACTAGCGGGAGGGCACGAGCAGTTCTTC
CDR3: CASSEYFPGLAGGHEQFF

size: -
D: -
V: TRBV28
J: TRBJ2-3
DNA: TGTGCCAGCAGCCTGCGTGTGGATACGCAGTATTTT
CDR3: CASSLRVDTQYF

size: many
D: TRBD2
V: TRBV9
J: TRBJ2-1
DNA: TGTGCCAGCAGCGCCCTTAGCGGGCCGGGGAAAGAGGAGTTCTTC
CDR3: CASSALSGPGKEEFF

size: -
D: -
V: TRBV23-1
J: TRBJ2-5
DNA: TGCGCCAGCAGTCGCCGCCGCCAGGGACCCGAGACCCAGTACTTC
CDR3: CASSRRRQGPETQYF

size: -
D: -
V: TRBV5-4
J: TRBJ1-4
DNA: TGTGCCAGCAGCTTTCACGGGGGTAATGAAAAACTGTTTTTT
CDR3: CASSFHGGNEKLFF

size: -
D: -
V: TRBV28
J: TRBJ2-7
DNA: TGTGCCAGCAGTCAACCCTGGGGGGTTAACTACGAGCAGTACTTC
CDR3: CASSQPWGVNYEQYF

size: few
D: TRBD2
V: TRBV9
J: TRBJ2-3
DNA: TGTGCCAGCAGCTCCAACCCCGGGACTAGCGGGACCACAGATACGCAGTATTTT
CDR3: CASSSNPGTSGTTDTQYF

size: -
D: TRBD2
V: TRBV10-3
J: TRBJ2-5
DNA: TGTGCCATCAGCGAGAGCGGGAGGGCCCCGACCCAGTACTTC
CDR3: CAISESGRAPTQYF

size: -
D: -
V: TRBV19
J: TRBJ2-7
DNA: TGTGCCAGTAGTATAGCCGCCTCAGGACCCTACGAGCAGTACTTC
CDR3: CASSIAASGPYEQYF

size: few
D: -
V: TRBV28
J: TRBJ2-3
DNA: TGTGCCAGCAGTTTATGGGAGGAGGAAAGAGATACGCAGTATTTT
CDR3: CASSLWEEERDTQYF

size: -
D: TRBD2
V: TRBV7-6
J: TRBJ2-5
DNA: TGTGCCAGCAGCTTAGAAGATGGTAGCGGGTACCAAGAGACCCAGTACTTC
CDR3: CASSLEDGSGYQETQYF

size: -
D: -
V: TRBV7-2
J: TRBJ2-1
DNA: TGTGCCAGCAGCTCCCCCGGTTTCCTCCCCTTC
CDR3: CASSSPGFLPF

size: few
D: -
V: TRBV4-3
J: TRBJ1-1
DNA: TGCGCCAGCAGCCAAGACTCTTTCCAGGAGGAGGACACTGAAGCTTTCTTT
CDR3: CASSQDSFQEEDTEAFF

size: -
D: TRBD2
V: TRBV28
J: TRBJ2-6
DNA: TGTGCCAGCAGTTTAGGCCGGGAGGGGACCGGGGCCAACGTCCTGACTTTC
CDR3: CASSLGREGTGANVLTF

size: -
D: -
V: TRBV6-1
J: TRBJ1-1
DNA: TGTGCCAGCAGTGAATGGGGGGGGGCTGAAGCTTTCTTT
CDR3: CASSEWGGAEAFF

size: -
D: TRBD1
V: TRBV5-1
J: TRBJ2-7
DNA: TGCGCCAGCAGCTTAGCAGGGGGCTTTGTTGAGCAGTACTTC
CDR3: CASSLAGGFVEQYF

size: few
D: -
V: TRBV6-5
J: TRBJ1-1
DNA: TGTGCCAGCTATTACCAGGGGATCGGCACTGAAGCTTTCTTT
CDR3: CASYYQGIGTEAFF

size: -
D: -
V: TRBV5-1
J: TRBJ2-7
DNA: TGCGCCAGCAGCTTGGTCCCAGGCCCATTCTACGAGCAGTACTTC
CDR3: CASSLVPGPFYEQYF

size: few
D: -
V: TRBV2
J: TRBJ1-2
DNA: TGTGCCAGCCTAGGGAGACTATTAGACTATGGCTACACCTTC
CDR3: CASLGRLLDYGYTF

size: few
D: TRBD2
V: TRBV3-1
J: TRBJ2-4
DNA: TGTGCCAGCAGCCAAGAACTCGGACTAGCGGGAGCCAGTTCGGCGGAAAACATTCAGTACTTC
CDR3: CASSQELGLAGASSAENIQYF

size: few
D: TRBD1
V: TRBV28
J: TRBJ2-5
DNA: TGTGCCAGCAGTTCCCCCGGGACAGGGGGCCCCTCTCAAGAGACCCAGTACTTC
CDR3: CASSSPGTGGPSQETQYF

size: few
D: TRBD1
V: TRBV4-3
J: TRBJ2-7
DNA: TGCGCCAGCAGCCAATGGACAGGGGTGTACGAGCAGTACTTC
CDR3: CASSQWTGVYEQYF

size: -
D: -
V: TRBV20-1
J: TRBJ2-1
DNA: TGCAGTGCTGGGGCCTGGACCTACTACAATGAGCAGTTCTTC
CDR3: CSAGAWTYYNEQFF

size: -
D: -
V: TRBV25-1
J: TRBJ1-1
DNA: TGTGCCAGCAGCACGTTTGCTGAAGCTTTCTTT
CDR3: CASSTFAEAFF

size: -
D: -
V: TRBV15
J: TRBJ1-4
DNA: TGTGCCACCAGCAGAGTAGGAGAAACAACTAATGAAAAACTGTTTTTT
CDR3: CATSRVGETTNEKLFF

size: -
D: -
V: TRBV6-2/TRBV6-3
J: TRBJ2-1
DNA: TGTGCCAGCAGCCCCGTTGTAAATGAGCAGTTCTTC
CDR3: CASSPVVNEQFF

size: -
D: -
V: TRBV6-2/TRBV6-3
J: TRBJ2-2
DNA: TGTGCCAGCAGTTACACAAGGAACACCGGGGAGCTGTTTTTT
CDR3: CASSYTRNTGELFF

size: few
D: -
V: TRBV7-9
J: TRBJ2-7
DNA: TGTGCCAGCAGCCCAGCGTTGGGATACAAAACCTACGAGCAGTACTTC
CDR3: CASSPALGYKTYEQYF

size: few
D: -
V: TRBV7-9
J: TRBJ2-3
DNA: TGTGCCAGCAGCTTTTTCCTGGATACGCAGTATTTT
CDR3: CASSFFLDTQYF

size: -
D: TRBD1
V: TRBV5-1
J: TRBJ2-7
DNA: TGCGCCAGCAGCTCGGGGACAGGGGCGGACGAGCAGTACTTC
CDR3: CASSSGTGADEQYF

size: -
D: -
V: TRBV6-5
J: TRBJ2-2
DNA: TGTGCCAGCAGTTACTCTAGCGTAGGGGAGCTGTTTTTT
CDR3: CASSYSSVGELFF

size: few
D: TRBD2
V: TRBV20-1
J: TRBJ2-1
DNA: TGCAGTGTTATTTTTGTAGCGGGAGGGCGTAATGAGCAGTTCTTC
CDR3: CSVIFVAGGRNEQFF

size: -
D: -
V: TRBV20-1
J: TRBJ2-7
DNA: TGCAGTGCTAGAGATCCGCGTGGGCAGGGCCGACTGGAGCAGTACTTC
CDR3: CSARDPRGQGRLEQYF

size: -
D: -
V: TRBV12-5
J: TRBJ2-1
DNA: TGTGCTAGTGGTCCGCGTGGAGAGTTCTTC
CDR3: CASGPRGEFF

size: -
D: -
V: TRBV3-1
J: TRBJ2-7
DNA: TGTGCCAGCAGCCCGAACGGACTACCCCTGGAGCAGTACTTC
CDR3: CASSPNGLPLEQYF

size: -
D: TRBD2
V: TRBV7-6
J: TRBJ2-3
DNA: TGTGCCAGCAGCTTGACGGATTTAGCGGGAGGAGATACGCAGTATTTT
CDR3: CASSLTDLAGGDTQYF

size: few
D: -
V: TRBV29-1
J: TRBJ2-7
DNA: TGCAGCGTTGAAGCGGACACCCCCTACGAGCAGTACTTC
CDR3: CSVEADTPYEQYF

size: -
D: -
V: TRBV7-9
J: TRBJ2-7
DNA: TGTGCCAGCAGCCCCATGCCGAGCGAGCAGTACTTC
CDR3: CASSPMPSEQYF

size: -
D: -
V: TRBV5-5
J: TRBJ2-1
DNA: TGTGCCAGCAGCCCCAGGGCGGGTTACTACAATGAGCAGTTCTTC
CDR3: CASSPRAGYYNEQFF

size: -
D: TRBD2
V: TRBV24-1
J: TRBJ2-1
DNA: TGTGCCACCAGTGAGGCTAGCGGGAGGGGTGAGCAGTTCTTC
CDR3: CATSEASGRGEQFF

size: -
D: TRBD1
V: TRBV27
J: TRBJ2-7
DNA: TGTGCCACCGGACAGGGGGCGTACGAGCAGTACTTC
CDR3: CATGQGAYEQYF